Sequencing of this T cell receptor (beta chain) was carried out in a study of T cell repertoires in cytomegalovirus infection. The overall study: The authors used CMV epitopes that were HLA-C-restricted (recently identified) and HLA-B-restricted (well studied). Evidence of both CMV infection and a matching HLA type came from public TCR beta signatures.

To note about this clonotype: The antigen is undetermined.

Findings and caveats of the study: HLA-C-restricted CMV-specific TCR beta clonotypes were dominant in the ex vivo response.

The CDR3 loop spans 14 amino acids. Germline V CDR1 and CDR2: LGHDT, YNNKEL (reference sequence). J lost 3 bases, V lost 4 bases, and 4 bases had no gene match. TCRdb reanalysed the reads using MiXCR and keeps one entry per CDR3 protein. Of 650,000 to 900,000 distinct CDR3 sequences in the sample, about 33% were seen once. The receptor's source is a human donor in good health (CMV status not recorded). Some clones in this sample may be carry-over from other donors' samples. This specimen consisted of cultured CD8+ T cells from PBMCs, obtained from culture after CMV antigen stimulation. This sequence joins TRBV3-1 and TRBJ1-1; TRBD1 matches 8 bases. The CDR3 sequence is CASSRKQGDTEAFF. The CDR3 nucleotides read TGTGCCAGCAGCCGGAAACAGGGGGACACTGAAGCTTTCTTT.